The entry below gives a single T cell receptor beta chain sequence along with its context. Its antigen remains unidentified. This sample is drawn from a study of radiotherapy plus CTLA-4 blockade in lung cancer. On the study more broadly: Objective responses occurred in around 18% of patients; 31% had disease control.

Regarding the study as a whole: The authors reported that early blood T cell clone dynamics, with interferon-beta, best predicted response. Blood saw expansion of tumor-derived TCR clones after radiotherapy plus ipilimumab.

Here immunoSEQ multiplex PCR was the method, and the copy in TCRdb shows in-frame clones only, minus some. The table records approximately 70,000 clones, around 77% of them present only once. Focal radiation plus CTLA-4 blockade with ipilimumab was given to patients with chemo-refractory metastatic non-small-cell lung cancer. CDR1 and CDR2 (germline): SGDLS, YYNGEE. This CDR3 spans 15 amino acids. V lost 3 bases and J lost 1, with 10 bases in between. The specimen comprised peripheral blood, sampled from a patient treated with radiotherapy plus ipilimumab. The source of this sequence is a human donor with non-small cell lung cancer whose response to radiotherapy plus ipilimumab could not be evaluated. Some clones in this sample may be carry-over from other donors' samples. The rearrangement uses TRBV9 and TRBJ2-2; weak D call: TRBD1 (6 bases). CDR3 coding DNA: TGTGCCAGCAGCGCACAGGGCCTGAACACCGGGGAGCTGTTTTTT. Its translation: CASSAQGLNTGELFF.